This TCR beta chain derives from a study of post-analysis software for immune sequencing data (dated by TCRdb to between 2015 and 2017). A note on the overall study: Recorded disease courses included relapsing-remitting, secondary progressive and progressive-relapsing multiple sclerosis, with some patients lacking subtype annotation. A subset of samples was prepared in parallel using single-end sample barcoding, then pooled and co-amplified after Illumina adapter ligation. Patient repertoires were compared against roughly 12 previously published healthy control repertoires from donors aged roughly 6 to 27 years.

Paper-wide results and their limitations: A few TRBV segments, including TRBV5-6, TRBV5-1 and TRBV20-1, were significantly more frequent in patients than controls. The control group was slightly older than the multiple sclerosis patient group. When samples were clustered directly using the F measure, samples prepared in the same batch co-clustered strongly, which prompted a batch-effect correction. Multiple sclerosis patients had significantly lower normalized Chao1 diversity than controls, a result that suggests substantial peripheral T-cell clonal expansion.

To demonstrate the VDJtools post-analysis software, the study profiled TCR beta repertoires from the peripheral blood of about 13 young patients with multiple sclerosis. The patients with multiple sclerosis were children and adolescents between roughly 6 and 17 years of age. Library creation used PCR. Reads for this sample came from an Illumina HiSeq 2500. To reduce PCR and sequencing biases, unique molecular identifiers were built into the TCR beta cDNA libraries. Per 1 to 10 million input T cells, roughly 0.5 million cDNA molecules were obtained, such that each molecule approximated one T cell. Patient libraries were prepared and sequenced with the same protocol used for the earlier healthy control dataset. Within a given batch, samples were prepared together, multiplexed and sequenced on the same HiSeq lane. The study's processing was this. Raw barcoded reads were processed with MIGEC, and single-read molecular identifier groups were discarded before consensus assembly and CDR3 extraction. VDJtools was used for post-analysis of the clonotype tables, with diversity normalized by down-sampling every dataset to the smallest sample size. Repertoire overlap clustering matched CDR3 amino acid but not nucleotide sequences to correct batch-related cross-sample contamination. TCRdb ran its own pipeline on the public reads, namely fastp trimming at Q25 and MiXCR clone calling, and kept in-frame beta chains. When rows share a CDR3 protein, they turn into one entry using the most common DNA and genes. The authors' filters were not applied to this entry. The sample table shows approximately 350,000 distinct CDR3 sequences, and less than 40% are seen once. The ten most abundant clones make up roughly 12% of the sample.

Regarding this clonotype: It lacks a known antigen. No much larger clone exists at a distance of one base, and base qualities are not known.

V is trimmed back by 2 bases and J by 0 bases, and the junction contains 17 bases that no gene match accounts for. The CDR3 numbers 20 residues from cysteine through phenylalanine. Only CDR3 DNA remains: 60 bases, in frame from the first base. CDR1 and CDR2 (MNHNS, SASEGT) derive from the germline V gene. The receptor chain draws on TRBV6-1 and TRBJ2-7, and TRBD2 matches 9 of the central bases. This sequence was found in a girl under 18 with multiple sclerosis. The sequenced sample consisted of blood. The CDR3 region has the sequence CASSERLAERLWVSSYEQYF. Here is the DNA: TGTGCCAGCAGTGAAAGACTAGCGGAACGTTTATGGGTGAGCTCCTACGAGCAGTACTTC.